Listed below are T cell receptor beta chains from one sample, sequenced in a study of T-cell reconstitution after alpha-beta-depleted transplantation in children. TCRdb redid the calling of the PCR reads with MiXCR, one entry per CDR3 protein. The repertoire holds about 580,000 distinct CDR3 sequences, with about 21% as singletons. Material: PBMCs, mostly from graft donor cells, obtained 360 days after TCRalphabeta/CD19-depleted stem cell transplant. The receptors originated from a boy younger than two who had a stem cell transplant for acute myeloid leukemia, so the T cells may come from the graft donor. CDR3s include the opening cysteine and the closing phenylalanine or tryptophan. The order of the fields is V gene, CDR3 protein.

>TRBV20-1
CSARARTYEQFF
>TRBV20-1
CSATTGSTPYEQYF
>TRBV9
CASSAPTGSDYGYTF
>TRBV18
CASSPQLDRRTPGNEQFF
>TRBV7-9
CASSPDSHSPLHF
>TRBV7-3
CASSRGGGAKDTQYF
>TRBV7-9
CASSSPPSSEQYF
>TRBV15
CATSRDPSGANVLTF
>TRBV5-1
CASSLGQGDNEQFF
>TRBV6-1
CASSVGRGWYETQYF
>TRBV29-1
CSVVTGWSYNEQFF
>TRBV29-1
CSVGGGGANTDTQYF
>TRBV20-1
CSARGVSFTDTQYF
>TRBV29-1
CSVVRGAGDGYTF
>TRBV24-1
CATSGSDSNQPQHF
>TRBV6-5
CASSTPTGVLFF
>TRBV29-1
CSVEDPNRDQYEQYF
>TRBV20-1
CSASQGASGANVLTF
>TRBV6-1
CASSRGDGNNEQFF
>TRBV4-2
CASSQGPPYKYTGELFF
>TRBV5-5
CASSLGPSLYEQYF
>TRBV28
CALKAGGIPGEQFF
>TRBV27
CASSLWPEGTDTQYF
>TRBV4-1
CASSQEGGAGTEAFF
>TRBV20-1
CSAGTDGPNQPQHF
>TRBV20-1
CSAEPGIGQETQYF
>TRBV20-1
CSARAHRGLSRGETQYF
>TRBV20-1
CSARVGPPGSNAGGPYNEQFF
>TRBV7-8
CASSQPGQGAKGSYNEQFF
>TRBV28
CASRRTGGSGNTIYF
>TRBV29-1
CGATDTTGANVLTF
>TRBV3-1
CASSQEPRLLLSQNTGELFF
>TRBV9
CASSVGSDETQYF
>TRBV28
CASSSLYLSGNTIYF
>TRBV6-2/TRBV6-3
CASSPGHANEKLFF
>TRBV6-1
CASSEFPGQGEQYF
>TRBV12-3/TRBV12-4
CASRAGGPGTQYF
>TRBV7-2
CASSPEPGRGPADFVLF
>TRBV27
CASSLTLAGKTQYF
>TRBV5-1
CASSLTGYDQPQHF
>TRBV5-6
CASSLVARPKAQETQYF
>TRBV20-1
CSAILSGRYNEQFF
>TRBV29-1
CSVRQGYNQPQHF
>TRBV20-1
CSARDSPGYTF
>TRBV6-1
CASMDRRGANQPQHF
>TRBV29-1
CSAARGTSGGEETQYF
>TRBV27
CATSSFGTVYNEQFF